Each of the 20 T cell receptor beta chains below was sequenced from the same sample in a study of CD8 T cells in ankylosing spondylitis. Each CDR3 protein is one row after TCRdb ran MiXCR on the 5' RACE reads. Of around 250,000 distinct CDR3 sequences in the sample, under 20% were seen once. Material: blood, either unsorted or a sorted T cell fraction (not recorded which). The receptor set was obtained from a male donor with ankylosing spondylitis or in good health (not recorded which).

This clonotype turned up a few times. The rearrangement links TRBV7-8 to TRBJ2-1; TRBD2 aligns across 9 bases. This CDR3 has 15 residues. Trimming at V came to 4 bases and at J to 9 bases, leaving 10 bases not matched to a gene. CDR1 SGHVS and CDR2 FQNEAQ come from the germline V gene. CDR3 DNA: TGTGCCAGCAGCTCCTCGGGTAGCGGGAGTCCTGAGCAGTTCTTC. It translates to CASSSSGSGSPEQFF.

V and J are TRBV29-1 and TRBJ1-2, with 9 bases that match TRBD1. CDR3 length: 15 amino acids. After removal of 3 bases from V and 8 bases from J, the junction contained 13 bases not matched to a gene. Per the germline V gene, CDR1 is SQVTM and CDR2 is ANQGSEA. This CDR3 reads CSVDDPLQGAGGYTF. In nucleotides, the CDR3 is TGCAGCGTTGACGATCCCCTACAGGGGGCGGGCGGCTACACCTTC.

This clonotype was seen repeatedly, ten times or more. The CDR3: CASSQGPLTDNEQFF. The DNA of the CDR3 is TGTGCCAGCAGCCAAGGTCCACTGACTGACAATGAGCAGTTCTTC. The chain employs TRBV4-2 and TRBJ2-1; D is ambiguous. In germline, CDR1 is LGHNA, CDR2 YNFKEQ. V was trimmed by 1 base and J by 5 bases, leaving 12 bases between them. The CDR3 contains 15 residues.

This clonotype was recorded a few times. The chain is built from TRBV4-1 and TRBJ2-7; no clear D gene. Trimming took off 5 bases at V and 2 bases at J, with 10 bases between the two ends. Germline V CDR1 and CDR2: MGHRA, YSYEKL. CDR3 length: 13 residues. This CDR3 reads CASSKAGAYEQYF. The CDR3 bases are TGCGCCAGCAGCAAGGCCGGAGCCTACGAGCAGTACTTC.

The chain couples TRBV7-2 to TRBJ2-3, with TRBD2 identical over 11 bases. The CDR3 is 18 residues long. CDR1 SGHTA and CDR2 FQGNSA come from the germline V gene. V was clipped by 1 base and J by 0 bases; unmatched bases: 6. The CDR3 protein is CASSLVLAGGTSTDTQYF. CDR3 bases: TGTGCCAGCAGCTTAGTGCTAGCGGGAGGTACTAGCACAGATACGCAGTATTTT.

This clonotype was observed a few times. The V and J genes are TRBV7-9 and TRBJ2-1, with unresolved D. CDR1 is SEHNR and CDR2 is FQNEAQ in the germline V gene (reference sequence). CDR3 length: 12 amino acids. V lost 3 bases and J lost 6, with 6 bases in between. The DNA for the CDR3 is TGTGCCAGCAGCTTCGAGCCCAATGAGCAGTTCTTC. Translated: CASSFEPNEQFF. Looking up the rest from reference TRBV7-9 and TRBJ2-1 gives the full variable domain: DTGVSQNPRHKITKRGQNVTFRCDPISEHNRLYWYRQTLGQGPEFLTYFQNEAQLEKSRLLSDRFSAERPKGSFSTLEIQRTEQGDSAMYLCASSFEPNEQFFGPGTRLTVL.

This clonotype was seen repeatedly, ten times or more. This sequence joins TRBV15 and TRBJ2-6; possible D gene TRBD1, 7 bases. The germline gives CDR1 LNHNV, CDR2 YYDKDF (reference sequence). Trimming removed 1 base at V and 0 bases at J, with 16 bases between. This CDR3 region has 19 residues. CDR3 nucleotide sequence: TGTGCCACCAGCAGAGTCGGGACAGAGGGACTCTCTGGGGCCAACGTCCTGACTTTC. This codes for CATSRVGTEGLSGANVLTF.

Here the CDR3 reads CASSPPNIRTSTDTQYF. The CDR3 DNA is TGCGCCAGCAGCCCCCCCAATATTAGAACTAGCACAGATACGCAGTATTTT. The chain has TRBV5-1 and TRBJ2-3; D gene ambiguous. V was clipped by 4 bases and J by 0 bases, with 18 bases between them. CDR1 and CDR2 (germline): SGHRS, YFSETQ. The CDR3 spans 17 residues. Based on the CDR3 plus reference TRBV5-1 and TRBJ2-3, the full variable domain is KAGVTQTPRYLIKTRGQQVTLSCSPISGHRSVSWYQQTPGQGLQFLFEYFSETQRNKGNFPGRFSGRQFSNSRSEMNVSTLELGDSALYLCASSPPNIRTSTDTQYFGPGTRLTVL.

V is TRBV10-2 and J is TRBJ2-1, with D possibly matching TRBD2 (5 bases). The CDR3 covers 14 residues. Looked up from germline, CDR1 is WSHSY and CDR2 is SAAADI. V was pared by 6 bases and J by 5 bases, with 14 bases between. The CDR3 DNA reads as TGCGCCAGCAGGAGGGCCACTGGCCACAATGAGCAGTTCTTC. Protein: CASRRATGHNEQFF.

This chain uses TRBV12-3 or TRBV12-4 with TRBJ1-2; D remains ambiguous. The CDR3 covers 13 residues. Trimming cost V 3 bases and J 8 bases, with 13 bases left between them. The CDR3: CASSFRAGWGYTF. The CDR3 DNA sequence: TGTGCCAGCAGTTTTCGGGCAGGATGGGGCTACACCTTC.

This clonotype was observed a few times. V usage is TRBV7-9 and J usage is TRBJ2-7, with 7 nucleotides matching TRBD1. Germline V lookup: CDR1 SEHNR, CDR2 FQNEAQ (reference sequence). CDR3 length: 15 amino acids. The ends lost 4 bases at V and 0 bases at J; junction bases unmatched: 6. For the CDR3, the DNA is TGTGCCAGCAGCTCCACGGGACAGAGCTCCTACGAGCAGTACTTC. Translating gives CASSSTGQSSYEQYF.

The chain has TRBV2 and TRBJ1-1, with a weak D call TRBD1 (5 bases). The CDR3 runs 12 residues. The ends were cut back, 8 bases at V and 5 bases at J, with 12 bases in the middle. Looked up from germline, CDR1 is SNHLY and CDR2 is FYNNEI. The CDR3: CASGGLSTEAFF. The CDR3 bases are TGTGCCAGCGGGGGGTTGAGTACTGAAGCTTTCTTT.

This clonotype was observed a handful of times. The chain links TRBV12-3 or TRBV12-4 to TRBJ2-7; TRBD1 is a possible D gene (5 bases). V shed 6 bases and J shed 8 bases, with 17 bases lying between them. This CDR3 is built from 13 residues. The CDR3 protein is CASSPLVGQQQYF. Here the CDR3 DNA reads TGTGCCAGCAGCCCTTTGGTTGGACAACAGCAGTACTTC.

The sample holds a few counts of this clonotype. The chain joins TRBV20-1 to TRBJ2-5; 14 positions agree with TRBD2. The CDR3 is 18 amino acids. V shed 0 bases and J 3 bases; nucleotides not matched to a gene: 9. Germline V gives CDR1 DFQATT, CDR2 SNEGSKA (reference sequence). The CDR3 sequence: CSARDLFEGLAGEETQYF. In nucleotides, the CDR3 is TGCAGTGCTAGAGATCTGTTCGAGGGACTAGCGGGAGAAGAGACCCAGTACTTC.

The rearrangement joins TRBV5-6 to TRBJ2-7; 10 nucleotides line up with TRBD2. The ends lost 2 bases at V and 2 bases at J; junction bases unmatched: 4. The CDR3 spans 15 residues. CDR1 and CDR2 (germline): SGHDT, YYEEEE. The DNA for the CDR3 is TGTGCCAGCAGCTTTGGGACTAGCGAGACCTACGAGCAGTACTTC. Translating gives CASSFGTSETYEQYF.

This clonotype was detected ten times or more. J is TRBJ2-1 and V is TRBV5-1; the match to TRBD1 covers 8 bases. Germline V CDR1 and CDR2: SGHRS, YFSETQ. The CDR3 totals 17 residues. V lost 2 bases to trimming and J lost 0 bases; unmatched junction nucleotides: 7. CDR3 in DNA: TGCGCCAGCAGCTTAAGACAGGGGTCCTACTCCTACAATGAGCAGTTCTTC. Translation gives CASSLRQGSYSYNEQFF.

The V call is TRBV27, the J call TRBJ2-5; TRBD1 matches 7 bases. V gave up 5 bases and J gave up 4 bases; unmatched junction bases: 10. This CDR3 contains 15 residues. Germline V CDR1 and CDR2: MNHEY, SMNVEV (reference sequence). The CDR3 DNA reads TGTGCCAGCAGTCTCCGGCCGACAGGGACAGAGACCCAGTACTTC. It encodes CASSLRPTGTETQYF.

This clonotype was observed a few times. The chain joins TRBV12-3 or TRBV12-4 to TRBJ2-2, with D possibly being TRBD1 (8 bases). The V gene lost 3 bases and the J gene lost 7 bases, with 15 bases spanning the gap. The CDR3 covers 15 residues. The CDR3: CASSFRTGRGGELFF. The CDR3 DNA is TGTGCCAGCAGTTTCCGGACAGGGAGGGGCGGGGAGCTGTTTTTT.

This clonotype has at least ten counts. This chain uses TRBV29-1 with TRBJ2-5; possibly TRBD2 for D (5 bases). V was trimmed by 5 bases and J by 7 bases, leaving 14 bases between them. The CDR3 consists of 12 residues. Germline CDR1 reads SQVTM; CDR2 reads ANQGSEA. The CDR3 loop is CSVPVAGVTQYF. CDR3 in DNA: TGCAGCGTTCCTGTGGCGGGTGTGACCCAGTACTTC.

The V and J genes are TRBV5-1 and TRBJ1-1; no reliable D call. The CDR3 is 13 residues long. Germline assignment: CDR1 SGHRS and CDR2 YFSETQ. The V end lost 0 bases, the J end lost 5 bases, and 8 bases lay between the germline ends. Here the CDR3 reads CASSLEGTTEAFF. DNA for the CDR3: TGCGCCAGCAGCTTGGAGGGTACAACTGAAGCTTTCTTT.